Ten or more counts support the clone carrying this T cell receptor beta chain. Germline V gene sequence: CDR1 DFQATT, CDR2 SNEGSKA (reference sequence). The V gene lost 1 base and the J gene lost 0 bases, with 15 bases spanning the gap. The CDR3 runs to 16 residues. This sample is drawn from a study of blood T cells in healthy people across ages. Each of the donors had approximately 10 milliliters of peripheral blood drawn into EDTA-treated Vacutainer tubes. Sample-barcoded 5' priming and a J-beta primer mix drove a second PCR of 7 to 11 cycles. A tag from a template-switch adaptor with 12 random nucleotides marked each cDNA molecule. MiXCR, applied by TCRdb to the 5' RACE reads, yields one record per CDR3 protein. Of fewer than 2 million distinct CDR3 sequences in the sample, 35% to 50% were seen once.

The rearrangement joins TRBV20-1 to TRBJ1-1; D gene uncertain. The receptor was derived from a human donor in good health. Sequencing used blood. The DNA of the CDR3 is TGCAGTGCTAGAGTTCTGAAATTAGGGTTGAACACTGAAGCTTTCTTT. Its translation: CSARVLKLGLNTEAFF.